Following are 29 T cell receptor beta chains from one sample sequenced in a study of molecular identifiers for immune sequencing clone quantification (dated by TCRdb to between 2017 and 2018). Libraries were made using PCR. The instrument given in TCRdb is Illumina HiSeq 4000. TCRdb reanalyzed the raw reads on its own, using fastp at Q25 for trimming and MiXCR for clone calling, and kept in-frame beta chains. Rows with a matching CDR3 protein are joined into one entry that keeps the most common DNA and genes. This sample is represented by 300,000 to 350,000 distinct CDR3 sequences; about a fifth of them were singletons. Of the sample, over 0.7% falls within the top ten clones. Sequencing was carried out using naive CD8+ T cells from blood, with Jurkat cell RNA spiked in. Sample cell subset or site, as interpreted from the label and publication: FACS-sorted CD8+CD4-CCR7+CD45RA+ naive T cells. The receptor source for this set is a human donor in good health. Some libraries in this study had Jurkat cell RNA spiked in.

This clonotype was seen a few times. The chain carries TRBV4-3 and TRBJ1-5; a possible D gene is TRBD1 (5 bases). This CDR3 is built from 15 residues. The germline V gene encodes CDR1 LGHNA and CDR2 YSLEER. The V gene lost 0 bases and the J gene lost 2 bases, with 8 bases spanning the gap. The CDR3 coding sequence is TGCGCCAGCAGCCAAGATAGGACACGCAATCAGCCCCAGCATTTT. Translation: CASSQDRTRNQPQHF.

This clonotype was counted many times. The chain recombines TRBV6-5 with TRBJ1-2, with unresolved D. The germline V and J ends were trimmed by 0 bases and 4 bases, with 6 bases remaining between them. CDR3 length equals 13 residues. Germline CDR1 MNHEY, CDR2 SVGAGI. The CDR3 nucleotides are TGTGCCAGCAGTTACTCTGCCGGCTATGGCTACACCTTC. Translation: CASSYSAGYGYTF.

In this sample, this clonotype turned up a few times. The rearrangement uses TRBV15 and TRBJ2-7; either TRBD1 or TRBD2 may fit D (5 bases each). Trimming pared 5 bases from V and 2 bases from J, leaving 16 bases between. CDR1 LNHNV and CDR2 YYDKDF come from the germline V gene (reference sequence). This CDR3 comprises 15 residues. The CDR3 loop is CATSGDRRTAYEQYF. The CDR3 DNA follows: TGTGCCACCAGCGGGGACCGACGGACCGCCTACGAGCAGTACTTC.

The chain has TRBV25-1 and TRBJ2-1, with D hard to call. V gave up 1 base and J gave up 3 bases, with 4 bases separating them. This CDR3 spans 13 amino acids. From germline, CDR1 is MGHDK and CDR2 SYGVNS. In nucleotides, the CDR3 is TGTGCCAGCAGTGAATCCCGCTACAATGAGCAGTTCTTC. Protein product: CASSESRYNEQFF.

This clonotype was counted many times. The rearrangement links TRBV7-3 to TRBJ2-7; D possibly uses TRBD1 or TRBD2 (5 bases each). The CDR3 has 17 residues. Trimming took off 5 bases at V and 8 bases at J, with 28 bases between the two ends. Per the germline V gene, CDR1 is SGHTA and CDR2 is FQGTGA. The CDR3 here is CASSPNSRTRDQGQQYF. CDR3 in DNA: TGTGCCAGCAGCCCTAACTCGAGGACCCGGGACCAAGGTCAGCAGTACTTC.

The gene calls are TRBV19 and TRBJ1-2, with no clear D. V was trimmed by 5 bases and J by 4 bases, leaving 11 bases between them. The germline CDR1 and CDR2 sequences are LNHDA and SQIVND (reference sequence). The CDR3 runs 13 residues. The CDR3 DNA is TGTGCCAGTAGTCCCTCCACTTTCTATGGCTACACCTTC. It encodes CASSPSTFYGYTF.

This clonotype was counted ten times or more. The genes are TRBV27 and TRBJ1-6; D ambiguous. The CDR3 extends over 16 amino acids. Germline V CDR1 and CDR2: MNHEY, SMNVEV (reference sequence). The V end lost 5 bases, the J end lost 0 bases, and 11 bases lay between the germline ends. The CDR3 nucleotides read TGTGCCAGCAGTGCCACGTGGAGCTCCTATAATTCACCCCTCCACTTT. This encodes CASSATWSSYNSPLHF.

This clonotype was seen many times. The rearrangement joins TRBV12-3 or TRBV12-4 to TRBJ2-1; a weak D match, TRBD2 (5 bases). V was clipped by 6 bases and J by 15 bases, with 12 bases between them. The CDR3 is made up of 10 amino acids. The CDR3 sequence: CASSRGQRFF. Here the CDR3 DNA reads TGTGCCAGCAGCCGAGGGCAGCGGTTCTTC.

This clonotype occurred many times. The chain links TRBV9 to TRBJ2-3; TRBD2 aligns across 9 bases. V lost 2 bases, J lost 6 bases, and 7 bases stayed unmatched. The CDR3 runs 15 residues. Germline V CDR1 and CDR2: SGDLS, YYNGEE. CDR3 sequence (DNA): TGTGCCAGCAGCGTCCCTAGCGGGGAATCCGATACGCAGTATTTT. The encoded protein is CASSVPSGESDTQYF.

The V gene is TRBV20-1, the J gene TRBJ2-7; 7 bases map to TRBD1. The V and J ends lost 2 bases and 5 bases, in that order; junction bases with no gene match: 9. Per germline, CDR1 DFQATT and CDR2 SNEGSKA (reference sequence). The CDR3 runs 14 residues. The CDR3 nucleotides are TGCAGTGCTAGACAACAGGGGTCGTGGGACGAGCAGTACTTC. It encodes CSARQQGSWDEQYF.

The CDR3 here is CSAILTGTGVADTQYF. The DNA for the CDR3 is TGCAGTGCCATACTAACAGGGACAGGGGTTGCAGATACGCAGTATTTT. The chain carries TRBV20-1 and TRBJ2-3; 10 nucleotides line up with TRBD1. The CDR3 sequence is 16 residues long. In germline, CDR1 is DFQATT, CDR2 SNEGSKA (reference sequence). With 6 bases clipped from V and 4 bases from J, the junction kept 13 bases outside the gene matches.

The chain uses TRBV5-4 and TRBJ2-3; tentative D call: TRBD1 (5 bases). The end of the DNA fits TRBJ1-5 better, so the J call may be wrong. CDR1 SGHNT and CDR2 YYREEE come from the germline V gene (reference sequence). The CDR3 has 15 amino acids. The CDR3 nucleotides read TGTGCCAGCGAGTCGTGGGGGTCAAGCACAGATACGCAGCATTTT. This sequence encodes CASESWGSSTDTQHF.

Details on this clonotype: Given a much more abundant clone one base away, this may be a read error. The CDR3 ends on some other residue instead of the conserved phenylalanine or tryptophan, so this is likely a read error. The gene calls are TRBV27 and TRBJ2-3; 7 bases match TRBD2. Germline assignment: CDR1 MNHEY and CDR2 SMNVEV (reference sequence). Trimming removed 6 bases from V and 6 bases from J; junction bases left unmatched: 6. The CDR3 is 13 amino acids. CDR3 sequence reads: CASRRGTMDTQYL. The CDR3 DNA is TGTGCCAGCAGGAGAGGGACTATGGATACGCAGTATCTT.

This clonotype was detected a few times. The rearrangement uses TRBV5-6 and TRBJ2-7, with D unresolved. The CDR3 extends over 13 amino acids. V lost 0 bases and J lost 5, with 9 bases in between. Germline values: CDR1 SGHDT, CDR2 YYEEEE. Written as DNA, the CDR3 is TGTGCCAGCAGCTTGGTCCAGAGCCACGAGCAGTACTTC. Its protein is CASSLVQSHEQYF.

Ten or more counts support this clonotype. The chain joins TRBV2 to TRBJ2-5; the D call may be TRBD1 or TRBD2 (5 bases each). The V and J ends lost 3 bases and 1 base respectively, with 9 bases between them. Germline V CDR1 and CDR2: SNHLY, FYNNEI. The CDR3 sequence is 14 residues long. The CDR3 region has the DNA TGTGCCAGCAGTGATTGGGGGTCCCAAGAGACCCAGTACTTC. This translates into CASSDWGSQETQYF.

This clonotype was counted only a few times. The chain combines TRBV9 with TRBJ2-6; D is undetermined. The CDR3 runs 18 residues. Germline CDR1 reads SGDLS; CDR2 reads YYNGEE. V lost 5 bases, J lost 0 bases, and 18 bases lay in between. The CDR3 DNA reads TGTGCCAGCAGTCCCGCCGGACGCAGGATCTCTGGGGCCAACGTCCTGACTTTC. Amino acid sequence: CASSPAGRRISGANVLTF.

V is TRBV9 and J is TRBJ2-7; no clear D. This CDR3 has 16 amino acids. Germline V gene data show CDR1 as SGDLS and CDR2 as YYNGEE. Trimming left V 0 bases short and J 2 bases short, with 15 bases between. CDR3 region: CASSVGSRSYTYEQYF. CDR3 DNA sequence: TGTGCCAGCAGCGTAGGGTCCAGGTCTTACACCTACGAGCAGTACTTC.

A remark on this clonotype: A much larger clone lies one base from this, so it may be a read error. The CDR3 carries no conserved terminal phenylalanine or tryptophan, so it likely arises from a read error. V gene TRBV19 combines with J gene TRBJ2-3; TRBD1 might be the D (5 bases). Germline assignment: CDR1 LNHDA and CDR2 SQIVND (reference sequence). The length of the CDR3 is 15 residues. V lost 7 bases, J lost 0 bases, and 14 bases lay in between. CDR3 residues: CASNTGYASTDTQYL. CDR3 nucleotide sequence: TGTGCCAGTAACACAGGCTACGCTAGCACAGATACGCAGTATCTT.

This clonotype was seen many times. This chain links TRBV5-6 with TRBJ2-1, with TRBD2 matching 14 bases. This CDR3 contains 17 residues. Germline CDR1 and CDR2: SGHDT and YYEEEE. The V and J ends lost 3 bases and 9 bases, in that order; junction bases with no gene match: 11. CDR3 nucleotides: TGTGCCAGCAGCTCCGAGACTAGCGGGAGGGGAGACGGTGAGCAGTTCTTC. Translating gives CASSSETSGRGDGEQFF.

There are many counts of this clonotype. CDR3 sequence reads: CSVEGGSHYEQYF. For the CDR3, the DNA is TGCAGCGTTGAGGGGGGTTCCCACTACGAGCAGTACTTC. V is TRBV29-1 and J is TRBJ2-7, with TRBD2 as a possible D gene (6 bases). Trimming shortened V by 3 bases and J by 3 bases, and 12 bases separated the two germline ends. The CDR3 is made up of 13 amino acids. The germline CDR1 and CDR2 sequences are SQVTM and ANQGSEA.

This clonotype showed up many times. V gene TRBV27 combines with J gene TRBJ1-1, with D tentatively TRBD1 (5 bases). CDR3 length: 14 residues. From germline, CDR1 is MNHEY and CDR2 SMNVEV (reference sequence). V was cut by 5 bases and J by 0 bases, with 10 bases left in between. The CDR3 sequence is CASSDGHMNTEAFF. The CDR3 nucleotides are TGTGCCAGCAGTGACGGACACATGAACACTGAAGCTTTCTTT.

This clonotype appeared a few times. Written as DNA, the CDR3 is TGTGCCAGCAGCCACGAGGTCAGCGGGAGAGTCCTTGACATTCAGTACTTC. This sequence encodes CASSHEVSGRVLDIQYF. The chain couples TRBV4-2 to TRBJ2-4; 8 positions match TRBD2. The junction had 15 bases not matched to a gene; V was cut back by 3 bases and J by 8 bases. Germline values: CDR1 LGHNA, CDR2 YNFKEQ. This CDR3 has 17 amino acids.

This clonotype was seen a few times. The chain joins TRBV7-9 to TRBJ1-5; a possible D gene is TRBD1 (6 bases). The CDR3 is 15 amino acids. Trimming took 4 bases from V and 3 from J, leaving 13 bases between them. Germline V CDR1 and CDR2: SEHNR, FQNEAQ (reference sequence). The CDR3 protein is CASSSADSPNQPQHF. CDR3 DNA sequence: TGTGCCAGCAGCTCGGCGGACAGCCCCAATCAGCCCCAGCATTTT.

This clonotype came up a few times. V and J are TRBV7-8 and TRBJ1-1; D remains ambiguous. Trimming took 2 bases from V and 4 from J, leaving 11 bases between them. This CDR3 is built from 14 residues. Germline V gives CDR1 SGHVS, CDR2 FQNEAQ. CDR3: CASSLRQEPTEAFF. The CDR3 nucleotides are TGTGCCAGCAGCTTAAGACAAGAACCCACTGAAGCTTTCTTT.

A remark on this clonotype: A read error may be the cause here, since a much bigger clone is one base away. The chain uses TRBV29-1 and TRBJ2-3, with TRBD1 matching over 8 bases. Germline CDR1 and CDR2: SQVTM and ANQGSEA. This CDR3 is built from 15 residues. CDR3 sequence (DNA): TGCAACGTTCACACTGGACAGGGATCGCCAGATACGCAGTATTTT. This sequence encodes CNVHTGQGSPDTQYF.

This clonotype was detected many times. The CDR3 loop is CASNLEGQTEQYF. DNA of the CDR3: TGCGCCAGCAATCTGGAGGGGCAAACCGAGCAGTACTTC. The chain employs TRBV5-1 and TRBJ2-7; D possibly corresponds to TRBD2 (6 bases). V lost 6 bases, J lost 6 bases, and 16 bases lay in between. CDR1 and CDR2 from the germline V gene are SGHRS and YFSETQ. The CDR3 runs 13 residues.

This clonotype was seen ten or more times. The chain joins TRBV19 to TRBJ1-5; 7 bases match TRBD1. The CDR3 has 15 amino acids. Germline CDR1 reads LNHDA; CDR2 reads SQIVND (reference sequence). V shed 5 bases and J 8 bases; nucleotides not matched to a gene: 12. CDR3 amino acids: CASSPQGGGGEPQHF. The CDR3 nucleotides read TGTGCCAGTAGTCCCCAAGGGGGCGGGGGAGAGCCCCAGCATTTT.

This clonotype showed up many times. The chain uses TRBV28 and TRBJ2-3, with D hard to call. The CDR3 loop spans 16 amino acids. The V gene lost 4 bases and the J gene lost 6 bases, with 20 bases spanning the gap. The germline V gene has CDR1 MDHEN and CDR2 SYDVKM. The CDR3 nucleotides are TGTGCCAGCAGTTCCCCTCGTACATACTACACCGATACGCAGTATTTT. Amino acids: CASSSPRTYYTDTQYF. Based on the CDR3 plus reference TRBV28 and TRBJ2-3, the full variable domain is DVKVTQSSRYLVKRTGEKVFLECVQDMDHENMFWYRQDPGLGLRLIYFSYDVKMKEKGDIPEGYSVSREKKERFSLILESASTNQTSMYLCASSSPRTYYTDTQYFGPGTRLTVL.

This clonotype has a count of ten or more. The CDR3 DNA reads TGCGCCAGCAGCTTGGACTCATATCAAGAGACCCAGTACTTC. Translation gives CASSLDSYQETQYF. This sequence joins TRBV5-1 and TRBJ2-5; D is unclear. The CDR3 extends over 14 amino acids. V was shortened by 0 bases and J by 2 bases, with 8 bases between the two germline ends. The V gene's germline CDR1 is SGHRS and CDR2 YFSETQ.